A selection of T cell receptor beta chains follows, all from one sample in a study of blood T cell repertoires in COVID-19. Method: immunoSEQ multiplex PCR; TCRdb's copy keeps in-frame clones and lacks some. Of about 91,000 clones listed, around 72% are singletons. Sequencing was performed on peripheral blood. These receptors were taken from an older man with acute or convalescent COVID-19. Both conserved end residues are trimmed from each CDR3. Size values are once, few and many counts, or a class for expanded clones, and some rows have none.

v_call	clone_size	j_call	cdr3_aa
TRBV5-1	.	TRBJ1-1	ASSEGTGSGYTEAF
TRBV3-1/TRBV3-2	.	TRBJ1-6	ASSHSFPTRNSPLH
TRBV12-3/TRBV12-4	.	TRBJ1-1	ASSLAGDTEAF
TRBV30	.	TRBJ1-6	AWSGRGNPYNSPLH
TRBV3-1/TRBV3-2	.	TRBJ2-5	ASSQGSLGGSETQY
TRBV19	.	TRBJ1-5	ATEPDSANQPQH
TRBV28	once	TRBJ2-7	ASSLGGSSYEQY
TRBV6-5	.	TRBJ2-3	ASTEALTLGTQY
TRBV28	.	TRBJ2-2	ASRTGTRNTGELF
TRBV24-1	.	TRBJ1-5	ATSDGGNQPQH
TRBV5-5	.	TRBJ2-1	ASSFPDRDGF
TRBV28	.	TRBJ1-4	ASHPGNEEKLF
TRBV10-3	once	TRBJ1-3	ATGQTLSGNTIY
TRBV11-3	.	TRBJ2-5	ASSLERGYPGQETQY
TRBV5-8	.	TRBJ2-3	ASSAGLAGTTDTQY
TRBV28	.	TRBJ2-1	ASSHAGTASYNEQF
TRBV9	.	TRBJ2-3	ASSVNPSADTQY
TRBV19	.	TRBJ1-3	ASSIGRTLQGNTIY
TRBV10-3	few	TRBJ1-2	AISESGGNYGYT
TRBV3-1/TRBV3-2	.	TRBJ2-5	ASSSSGREGPAETQY
TRBV6-1	.	TRBJ2-5	ASSEGGSGGETQY
TRBV7-2	.	TRBJ2-2	ASRTSGKTGELF
TRBV7-9	.	TRBJ2-5	ASSPSQETQY
TRBV28	.	TRBJ1-3	ASSSAGSSGNTIY
TRBV18	.	TRBJ1-5	ASSPRGLTGSNQPQH
TRBV6-6	few	TRBJ2-5	ASSYSRQGHGRTQY
TRBV7-9	.	TRBJ1-1	ASSPRGWMNTEAF
TRBV3-1/TRBV3-2	many	TRBJ2-3	ASSQDRGRFGTDTQY
TRBV29-1	few	TRBJ2-5	SVGGRDQETQY
TRBV6-5	once	TRBJ2-2	ASSYPTGRDTGELF
TRBV28	.	TRBJ1-6	ASRGGGAPGNSPLH
TRBV19	.	TRBJ1-2	ASSISVQGPSDGYT
TRBV9	.	TRBJ2-5	ASSVLAGGPWETQY
TRBV24-1	once	TRBJ2-4	ATSDGRGLSKNIQY
TRBV30	once	TRBJ2-1	AWRKLANEQF
TRBV18	medium-sized	TRBJ2-3	ASSPGRGQGRTDTQY
TRBV7-2	.	TRBJ2-5	ASSPIPARTSGETQY
TRBV5-1	few	TRBJ1-1	ASSVDSVNAEAF
TRBV28	.	TRBJ1-4	ASRGQVFEKLF
TRBV29-1	few	TRBJ2-7	SVVGGQGANEQY
TRBV18	.	TRBJ1-1	ASRTTGTEAF
TRBV28	.	TRBJ2-7	ASSPGKREQY